This T cell receptor beta chain appears in the sequencing data of a study of cytomegalovirus exposure and HLA in healthy donors. The PCR was carried out with 60 Vbeta primers and 13 Jbeta primers. The assay was immunoSEQ multiplex PCR, and TCRdb's table has in-frame clones only and misses some. The table shows 98,000 or so clones, with roughly 80% occurring only once. The junction had 8 bases not matched to a gene; V was cut back by 3 bases and J by 6 bases. This CDR3 has 15 residues. Looked up from germline, CDR1 is LGHNA and CDR2 is YSLEER. General study results and limits: CMV antigen specificity of three CMV-associated chains was confirmed in vitro.

This clone has a single count. Its target is not known. J is TRBJ1-2 and V is TRBV4-3; TRBD1 agrees at 9 bases. The sample consisted of PBMCs. This clonotype was obtained from a man aged 55 to 69 in good health and CMV-seropositive. The CDR3 here is CASSQVQQGAHGYTF. The CDR3 DNA reads TGCGCCAGCAGCCAGGTACAACAGGGGGCGCATGGCTACACCTTC.